The entry below describes one T cell receptor beta chain. The CDR3 is made up of 16 amino acids. Germline trimming cut 1 base from V and 4 bases from J; bases unmatched to any gene: 8. Germline lookup yields CDR1 SGHTS and CDR2 YDEGEE. The sample belongs to a study of control samples from healthy donors and cancer patients. Only in-frame clones appear in the TCRdb table, and some are missing; sequencing was by immunoSEQ multiplex PCR. The sample carries tens of thousands of clones, roughly 78% recorded once. V gene TRBV5-8 combines with J gene TRBJ2-7; the match to TRBD1 covers 10 bases. The specimen was PBMCs. The source is a man between 60 and 70 years old with head and neck cancer. CDR3 DNA sequence: TGTGCCAGCAGCTTGTTTCTGACAGGGGGCGCTTACGAGCAGTACTTC. This gives the protein CASSLFLTGGAYEQYF.